This TCR beta chain was retrieved from a study of T-cell memory formation after mild COVID-19. Whole-study context: Clusters were largely donor specific.

This clonotype appeared a few times. Its antigen is not known. In germline, CDR1 is SGHRS, CDR2 YFSETQ. V was pared by 7 bases and J by 2 bases, with 11 bases of the junction left unmatched. The CDR3 is made up of 16 amino acids. Researchers used 5'RACE with constant-segment primers to make TCR alpha and TCR beta cDNA libraries that carry sample barcodes and UMIs. TCRdb independently ran MiXCR on the 5' RACE reads; one entry per CDR3 protein. In the table there are 280,000 or so distinct CDR3 sequences, 8% to 10% of which are singletons. Study conclusions and caveats: That cross-reactive memory joined was suggested by some responding clones appearing in pre-infection memory.

The receptor comes from a man between 18 and 35 years old who had mild COVID-19 (a few samples of this study predate the infection). Cell type and time point are not known. This sequence joins TRBV5-1 and TRBJ2-3; TRBD2 agrees at 9 bases. Sequencing was done on a sample of PBMCs or a T cell subset sorted from them (not recorded which). CDR3 in amino acids: CASCKSGLATTDTQYF. CDR3 bases: TGCGCCAGCTGCAAATCCGGACTAGCGACCACAGATACGCAGTATTTT.